The subject of this entry is one T cell receptor (beta chain). Profiled with immunoSEQ multiplex PCR; TCRdb holds only in-frame clones, not every one. The data contain roughly 260,000 clones, approximately 82% of them singletons. This record comes from a study of blood T cell repertoires in COVID-19. Overall study context: Sources were T cells, B-cell-depleted T cells, or PBMCs; the material itself was cDNA or gDNA.

V was cut by 2 bases and J by 2 bases, with 12 bases left in between. There are 15 residues in the CDR3. Germline V gene sequence: CDR1 MNHNS, CDR2 SASEGT. The specimen was peripheral blood. The sequence derives from a woman aged 18-29 years with acute or convalescent COVID-19. The rearrangement joins TRBV6-1 to TRBJ1-1; D not resolved. The CDR3 region is CASSEKRMPNTEAFF. The DNA of the CDR3 is TGTGCCAGCAGTGAAAAGAGGATGCCAAACACTGAAGCTTTCTTT.